This passage covers 6 T cell receptor beta chains from one sample sequenced in a study of T cell repertoires in cytomegalovirus infection. Via MiXCR, TCRdb re-called the reads, giving one row per CDR3 protein. The sample includes 700,000 to 900,000 distinct CDR3 sequences, under 35% seen only once; the top ten take about an eighth. No antigen has been assigned to these receptors. The starting material was cultured CD8+ T cells from PBMCs, obtained from culture after CMV antigen stimulation. The receptors were gathered from a human donor in good health (CMV status not recorded). Some clones in this sample may be carry-over from other donors' samples.

The rearrangement uses TRBV6-5 and TRBJ1-4; 9 bases are a match to TRBD1. Germline CDR1 reads MNHEY; CDR2 reads SVGAGI. Trimming removed 1 base from V and 0 bases from J; junction bases left unmatched: 15. CDR3 length equals 21 residues. The CDR3 region has the DNA TGTGCCAGCAGTTACTTCTTCCCGGGACAGGGAAGGGAAGCAACTAATGAAAAACTGTTTTTT. Protein product: CASSYFFPGQGREATNEKLFF.

This rearrangement joins TRBV9 to TRBJ1-2; D call uncertain. The CDR3 runs to 15 residues. Germline V lookup: CDR1 SGDLS, CDR2 YYNGEE. The V and J ends lost 0 bases and 2 bases respectively, with 11 bases between them. Here the CDR3 DNA reads TGTGCCAGCAGCGTAGTCGCAGGCCCCAACTATGGCTACACCTTC. Its translation: CASSVVAGPNYGYTF.

This clonotype turned up a few times. The V and J genes are TRBV5-8 and TRBJ2-7; D is uncertain. Trimming removed 6 bases at V and 4 bases at J, with 8 bases between. Germline V gene sequence: CDR1 SGHTS, CDR2 YDEGEE. The CDR3 runs to 11 residues. In nucleotides, the CDR3 is TGTGCCAGCACCCTGATTTACGAGCAGTACGTC. As protein: CASTLIYEQYV.

The CDR3 region has the DNA TGTGCCAGCAGTTACGTCAGGGGGGATATAAACACTGAAGCTTTCTTT. This codes for CASSYVRGDINTEAFF. The chain couples TRBV6-5 to TRBJ1-1; 7 nucleotides match TRBD1. Germline CDR1 MNHEY, CDR2 SVGAGI. The junction had 8 bases not matched to a gene; V was cut back by 2 bases and J by 2 bases. This CDR3 has 16 residues.

The rearrangement uses TRBV12-3 or TRBV12-4 and TRBJ2-3; TRBD1 agrees at 7 bases. The J segment lost 0 bases and the V segment lost 7 bases, leaving 13 bases of the junction unmatched. This CDR3 has 17 residues. CDR3 sequence: CASTDRAINPSTDTQYF. CDR3 DNA sequence: TGTGCCAGCACCGACAGGGCTATCAACCCTAGCACAGATACGCAGTATTTT.

The V gene is TRBV6-6, the J gene TRBJ2-2; 8 positions match TRBD2. Germline V gene sequence: CDR1 MNHNY, CDR2 SVGAGI (reference sequence). V was pared by 9 bases and J by 5 bases, with 8 bases of the junction left unmatched. The CDR3 spans 14 residues. CDR3 sequence: CASEPREGTGELFF. The DNA for the CDR3 is TGTGCCAGTGAGCCCCGGGAGGGTACCGGGGAGCTGTTTTTT.